Each of the 18 T cell receptor beta chains below was sequenced from the same sample in a study of blood T cell repertoires in COVID-19 (dated by TCRdb to 2020 to 2021). Libraries were prepared through the immunoSEQ multiplex PCR assay. TCRdb retrieved this table from immuneACCESS and kept in-frame rearrangements only. Not all clones are present; in checked studies, unresolved V genes account for under half, and no reason is known for the remainder. The sample yields roughly 250,000 clones; roughly 87% were counted once. About 6% of the sample is in the top ten clones. Specimen: PBMCs or T cells enriched from blood (not recorded which). These receptors all stem from a woman aged 25 to 39 with acute COVID-19.

The J gene is TRBJ2-2, the V gene TRBV7-3; D may be TRBD1 (6 bases). Germline values: CDR1 SGHTA, CDR2 FQGTGA. This CDR3 has 16 amino acids. Trimming shortened V by 8 bases and J by 6 bases, and 22 bases separated the two germline ends. The CDR3 region is CASSPRGSTRAGELFF. DNA for the CDR3: TGTGCCAGCTCCCCGAGGGGGAGTACGAGGGCCGGGGAGCTGTTTTTT.

This clone has a handful of counts. The identical CDR3 is also encoded by other nucleotide sequences in the sample. The V and J genes are TRBV7-9 and TRBJ2-7; 7 bases align to TRBD1. Germline V gene sequence: CDR1 SEHNR, CDR2 FQNEAQ (reference sequence). V trimming: 3 bases; J trimming: 4 bases; junction bases outside the gene matches: 6. The CDR3 contains 14 residues. For the CDR3, the DNA is TGTGCCAGCAGCTTTGGTAGGGGGCCTTACGAGCAGTACTTC. This codes for CASSFGRGPYEQYF.

The rearrangement uses TRBV27 and TRBJ2-7, with 7 positions matching TRBD1. CDR1 MNHEY and CDR2 SMNVEV come from the germline V gene (reference sequence). CDR3 size: 14 residues. J was trimmed by 8 bases and V by 2 bases; bases with no gene match: 9. CDR3 sequence reads: CASSLTGAPSKQYF. The CDR3 DNA is TGTGCCAGCAGTTTAACAGGGGCCCCCTCTAAGCAGTACTTC.

This clone was seen just once. The CDR3 bases are TGTGCCAGCAGCCAGGGGGGACTAGCGGGAAACTACGAGCAGTACTTC. Translating it yields CASSQGGLAGNYEQYF. V is TRBV5-4 and J is TRBJ2-7; 13 nucleotides align to TRBD2. From germline, CDR1 is SGHNT and CDR2 YYREEE (reference sequence). The ends lost 4 bases at V and 3 bases at J; junction bases unmatched: 7. This CDR3 region has 16 residues.

This clone was counted between two and nine times. This sequence joins TRBV28 and TRBJ1-3; D ambiguous. CDR3 size: 15 residues. V dropped 6 bases and J dropped 0 bases, with 12 bases sitting between them. From germline, CDR1 is MDHEN and CDR2 SYDVKM. The CDR3: CASSAPGISGNTIYF. The CDR3, as DNA: TGTGCCAGCAGCGCCCCGGGAATCTCTGGAAACACCATATATTTT.

The chain links TRBV28 to TRBJ2-4, with D perhaps TRBD1 (6 bases). In germline, CDR1 is MDHEN, CDR2 SYDVKM. V lost 2 bases and J lost 0, with 23 bases in between. This CDR3 contains 20 residues. The CDR3 coding sequence is TGTGCCAGCAGTTTACCAGTACAGGGAGCAACGGCATTAGCCAAAAACATTCAGTACTTC. This encodes CASSLPVQGATALAKNIQYF. The entire variable domain, with the rest obtained from reference TRBV28 and TRBJ2-4, is as follows: DVKVTQSSRYLVKRTGEKVFLECVQDMDHENMFWYRQDPGLGLRLIYFSYDVKMKEKGDIPEGYSVSREKKERFSLILESASTNQTSMYLCASSLPVQGATALAKNIQYFGAGTRLSVL.

This chain joins TRBV7-4 and TRBJ1-1; no firm D call. CDR3 length: 14 amino acids. Germline V CDR1 and CDR2: SGHVT, SQSDAQ. V lost 5 bases and J lost 4, with 14 bases in between. CDR3 region: CASSQDERGTEAFF. The DNA of the CDR3 is TGTGCCAGCAGCCAAGATGAAAGAGGCACTGAAGCTTTCTTT.

J is TRBJ1-2 and V is TRBV3-1 (or the pseudogene TRBV3-2), with 7 bases aligning to TRBD1. Germline V gives CDR1 LGHDT, CDR2 YNNKEL (reference sequence). The CDR3 consists of 13 residues. V gave up 1 base and J gave up 8 bases; unmatched junction bases: 4. The CDR3 loop reads CASSQVRRGGYTF. The CDR3 DNA reads as TGTGCCAGCAGCCAAGTGCGCAGGGGGGGCTACACCTTC.

The gene calls are TRBV19 and TRBJ2-3; the match to TRBD1 covers 7 bases. The junction had 9 bases not matched to a gene; V was cut back by 6 bases and J by 6 bases. Germline V gives CDR1 LNHDA, CDR2 SQIVND (reference sequence). The CDR3 is made up of 14 amino acids. The CDR3 is CASSLQGVEDTQYF. CDR3 DNA sequence: TGTGCCAGTAGCCTGCAGGGGGTGGAGGATACGCAGTATTTT.

The chain links TRBV5-4 to TRBJ2-5; 10 positions match TRBD1. CDR1 is SGHNT and CDR2 is YYREEE in the germline V gene (reference sequence). The CDR3 length is 14 residues. Trimming at V came to 3 bases and at J to 3 bases, leaving 2 bases not matched to a gene. CDR3 sequence reads: CASSSDRGKETQYF. CDR3 DNA sequence: TGTGCCAGCAGCTCGGACAGGGGGAAAGAGACCCAGTACTTC.

This clone was picked up one time. The J gene is TRBJ1-2, the V gene TRBV5-5; 7 bases map to TRBD1. This CDR3 has 15 residues. V gave up 6 bases and J gave up 4 bases; unmatched junction bases: 12. Germline CDR1 reads SGHKS; CDR2 reads YYEKEE (reference sequence). CDR3 nucleotide sequence: TGTGCCAGCAACGCCAAGGGGGCAAGTGGCTATGGCTACACCTTC. Residues: CASNAKGASGYGYTF. Full variable domain (outside the CDR3, taken from reference TRBV5-5 and TRBJ1-2): DAGVTQSPTHLIKTRGQQVTLRCSPISGHKSVSWYQQVLGQGPQFIFQYYEKEERGRGNFPDRFSARQFPNYSSELNVNALLLGDSALYLCASNAKGASGYGYTFGSGTRLTVV.

The J gene is TRBJ2-7, the V gene TRBV29-1, with D perhaps matching TRBD1 (6 bases). This CDR3 region has 11 residues. The V gene lost 7 bases and the J gene lost 6 bases, with 13 bases spanning the gap. CDR1 SQVTM and CDR2 ANQGSEA come from the germline V gene. CDR3 region: CSGQQGREQYF. CDR3 coding DNA: TGCAGCGGGCAACAGGGTCGCGAGCAGTACTTC.

The rearrangement links TRBV4-1 to TRBJ2-3, with TRBD2 as a possible D gene (5 bases). V was trimmed by 2 bases and J by 0 bases, leaving 12 bases between them. CDR1 MGHRA and CDR2 YSYEKL come from the germline V gene. The CDR3 is made up of 16 amino acids. CDR3 in amino acids: CASSQRETTSTDTQYF. CDR3 in DNA: TGCGCCAGCAGCCAAAGGGAGACGACTAGCACAGATACGCAGTATTTT.

There are a few counts of this clone. This chain links TRBV7-2 with TRBJ1-4, with 9 positions matching TRBD1. J lost 8 bases, V lost 5 bases, and 15 bases had no gene match. The CDR3 runs 17 residues. Germline V gene data show CDR1 as SGHTA and CDR2 as FQGNSA. The CDR3 DNA sequence: TGTGCCAGCAGCCTTAGAGACAGGGGGAGAACGGGAGAAAAACTGTTTTTT. This sequence encodes CASSLRDRGRTGEKLFF.

The rearrangement uses TRBV5-4 and TRBJ1-4, with D possibly being TRBD1 (6 bases). Trimming removed 3 bases from V and 2 bases from J, with 11 bases in between. The germline gives CDR1 SGHNT, CDR2 YYREEE (reference sequence). The length of the CDR3 is 15 residues. CDR3 in amino acids: CASSSRGSTNEKLFF. CDR3 nucleotide sequence: TGTGCCAGCAGCTCCAGGGGTAGCACTAATGAAAAACTGTTTTTT. The whole variable domain, remainder taken from reference TRBV5-4 and TRBJ1-4, is ETGVTQSPTHLIKTRGQQVTLRCSSQSGHNTVSWYQQALGQGPQFIFQYYREEENGRGNFPPRFSGLQFPNYSSELNVNALELDDSALYLCASSSRGSTNEKLFFGSGTQLSVL.

CDR3 in amino acids: CASRWDRGDRTEAFF. In DNA form, the CDR3 reads TGTGCCAGCAGATGGGACAGGGGGGATCGAACTGAAGCTTTCTTT. The chain has TRBV6-5 and TRBJ1-1; TRBD1 matches 11 bases. CDR1 and CDR2 (germline): MNHEY, SVGAGI. Losses at the gene ends were 6 bases for V and 5 bases for J; bases not matched to a gene: 8. The CDR3 has 15 amino acids.

This chain uses TRBV28 with TRBJ2-7; 7 bases match TRBD1. Germline loops: CDR1 MDHEN, CDR2 SYDVKM. Trimming cost V 3 bases and J 5 bases; bases outside gene matches: 7. The CDR3 covers 14 residues. Written as DNA, the CDR3 is TGTGCCAGCAGTTTCCCGACAGGGTGGGACGAGCAGTACTTC. Its translation is CASSFPTGWDEQYF.

A few counts support this clone. The chain carries TRBV9 and TRBJ2-2, with TRBD1 identical over 9 bases. From germline, CDR1 is SGDLS and CDR2 YYNGEE. With V trimmed by 4 bases and J by 4 bases, 2 bases remained unmatched. There are 14 residues in the CDR3. CDR3 nucleotides: TGTGCCAGCAGCCGACAGGGGGGCACCGGGGAGCTGTTTTTT. Translating it yields CASSRQGGTGELFF.